These 5 T cell receptor beta chains share one sample of origin, sequenced in a study of sequential checkpoint blockade in melanoma. The treatment was: randomized to nivolumab then ipilimumab (arm A) or the reverse (arm B). Generated by immunoSEQ multiplex PCR, the TCRdb table keeps only in-frame clones and is missing some. The sample includes about 6,100 clones, about 56% of them seen just once. This specimen was CD8+ T cells sorted from blood (inferred from file names), taken from a patient given nivolumab and ipilimumab in sequence. The receptors stem from a human donor with melanoma.

The genes are TRBV27 and TRBJ2-7; 7 nucleotides align to TRBD1. The junction had 7 bases not matched to a gene; V was cut back by 8 bases and J by 0 bases. CDR3 length: 14 residues. Germline V lookup: CDR1 MNHEY, CDR2 SMNVEV (reference sequence). In DNA, the CDR3 is TGTGCCAGCCGTGCAGGGGGTTTCTCCTACGAGCAGTACTTC. Protein sequence: CASRAGGFSYEQYF.

This clone was recorded a few times. V usage is TRBV4-1 and J usage is TRBJ1-2; D gene ambiguous. CDR1 and CDR2 from the germline V gene are MGHRA and YSYEKL. V was shortened by 0 bases and J by 1 base, with 6 bases between the two germline ends. The CDR3 is 14 residues long. CDR3 in amino acids: CASSQDVVNYGYTF. The CDR3 DNA is TGCGCCAGCAGCCAAGATGTCGTTAACTATGGCTACACCTTC.

In this sample, this clone turned up once. This chain connects TRBV4-1 to TRBJ2-5; 8 nucleotides align to TRBD2. Germline V gives CDR1 MGHRA, CDR2 YSYEKL. The CDR3 length is 16 residues. Unmatched junction bases numbered 7, after V lost 0 bases and J lost 4 bases. The DNA for the CDR3 is TGCGCCAGCAGCCAAGATGGGACTAGGTCCCCAGAGACCCAGTACTTC. It translates to CASSQDGTRSPETQYF.

The chain links TRBV13 to TRBJ2-1, with a weak D call TRBD2 (5 bases). V was clipped by 0 bases and J by 4 bases, with 10 bases between them. The CDR3 has 15 residues. Germline V gene lookup returns CDR1 PRHDT and CDR2 FYEKMQ (reference sequence). The CDR3 region is CASSLGGKGYNEQFF. As DNA, the CDR3 is TGTGCCAGCAGCTTAGGCGGGAAAGGATACAATGAGCAGTTCTTC.

The chain is built from TRBV27 and TRBJ1-5; TRBD1 agrees at 10 bases. Germline values: CDR1 MNHEY, CDR2 SMNVEV (reference sequence). The CDR3 runs to 16 residues. V trimming: 5 bases; J trimming: 5 bases; junction bases outside the gene matches: 9. The CDR3 nucleotides read TGTGCCAGCAGTAATAAACCGGGACAGGGGTATCAGCCCCAGCATTTT. Translation: CASSNKPGQGYQPQHF.